This TCR beta chain derives from a study of T cells after yellow fever vaccination. CDR1 LGHDT and CDR2 YNNKEL come from the germline V gene (reference sequence). Trimming took 11 bases from V and 5 from J; bases not matched to a gene: 23. The CDR3 has 18 amino acids. Study results and limitations: The booster saw the reappearance of most primary-vaccination clones (approximately 96% CD4, roughly 87% CD8).

Comments on this clonotype: Its antigen remains unidentified.

Synthesis of TCR cDNA relied on 5'RACE template switching, which attached a universal primer site and UMIs. MiXCR, run by TCRdb on the 5' RACE reads, gives a single entry per CDR3 protein. The sample shows around 600,000 distinct CDR3 sequences, 9% to 15% of them seen only once. The gene calls are TRBV3-1 and TRBJ2-2, with 7 bases identical to TRBD1. The source material was PBMCs, sampled on the day of the yellow fever booster vaccination. The TCR was taken from a man aged 25 to 40 who received the YFV17D yellow fever vaccine. The CDR3 nucleotides are TGTGCCTCCTGCCAAAAAAGTAAGGGGGCCCTCAGGACCGGGGAGCTGTTTTTT. This gives the protein CASCQKSKGALRTGELFF.